This entry lists 32 T cell receptor beta chains sequenced from one sample in a study of CD8+CD57+ T cells in acquired aplastic anemia. Genomic DNA served as template for TCR beta VDJ and CDR3 profiling. TCRdb re-analysed the reads in MiXCR, keeping a single row per CDR3 protein. This table holds about 210,000 distinct CDR3 sequences, approximately 60% found once. The sequencing sample was made of sorted CD4+, CD8+, or CD8+CD57+ T cells (not recorded which) from PBMCs. These receptors were obtained from a human donor in good health.

The chain is built from TRBV7-3 and TRBJ2-3, with D perhaps matching TRBD2 (5 bases). Trimming stripped 0 bases from V and 4 bases from J, with 11 bases between. The CDR3 length is 15 residues. Germline CDR1 reads SGHTA; CDR2 reads FQGTGA. Here the CDR3 DNA reads TGTGCCAGCAGCTTAACCGTTCGAGGGTCAGATACGCAGTATTTT. It yields the protein CASSLTVRGSDTQYF.

This clonotype was counted many times. The rearrangement joins TRBV4-2 to TRBJ2-7; 12 bases agree with TRBD2. This CDR3 comprises 17 residues. Germline V gene data show CDR1 as LGHNA and CDR2 as YNFKEQ. After removal of 1 base from V and 1 base from J, the junction contained 5 bases not matched to a gene. The CDR3 loop is CASSQVVGLAGSYEQYF. DNA of the CDR3: TGTGCCAGCAGCCAAGTGGTCGGACTAGCGGGATCCTACGAGCAGTACTTC.

The rearrangement uses TRBV20-1 and TRBJ1-2; 8 bases map to TRBD1. The CDR3 length is 13 residues. The V gene end was trimmed by 1 base and the J gene end by 8 bases; junction bases not matched to a gene: 6. CDR1 is DFQATT and CDR2 is SNEGSKA in the germline V gene (reference sequence). DNA for the CDR3: TGCAGTGCTAGAGCAGGGGGCAGTGAAGGCTACACCTTC. It encodes CSARAGGSEGYTF.

The CDR3 spells CATSIRGGGEQFF. The DNA for the CDR3 is TGTGCCACCAGTATTAGAGGGGGGGGTGAGCAGTTCTTC. The chain employs TRBV24-1 and TRBJ2-1, with TRBD2 as a possible D gene (7 bases). Looked up from germline, CDR1 is KGHDR and CDR2 is SFDVKD. The CDR3 is 13 amino acids. Trimming took 6 bases from V and 9 from J, leaving 14 bases between them.

This clonotype was observed at least ten times. This chain uses TRBV5-1 with TRBJ2-2, with TRBD1 matching over 9 bases. CDR1 and CDR2 (germline): SGHRS, YFSETQ. V lost 0 bases to trimming and J lost 3 bases; unmatched junction nucleotides: 3. There are 16 residues in the CDR3. The CDR3 DNA is TGCGCCAGCAGCTTGGGGGGACAGGGAGACACCGGGGAGCTGTTTTTT. It is translated as CASSLGGQGDTGELFF.

This clonotype was recorded once. The CDR3 spells CASSPTAAGSLGYTF. Written as DNA, the CDR3 is TGTGCCAGCAGCCCAACGGCGGCAGGGTCTCTAGGCTACACCTTC. V gene TRBV13 combines with J gene TRBJ1-2; D may be TRBD1 (5 bases). V dropped 5 bases and J dropped 8 bases, with 21 bases sitting between them. The CDR3 contains 15 residues. The germline V gene has CDR1 PRHDT and CDR2 FYEKMQ (reference sequence).

The table lists this clonotype with a count of one. In DNA, the CDR3 is TGTGCCAGCACCCCGGGGGGGGGAGAGACCCAGTACTTC. As protein: CASTPGGGETQYF. The V call is TRBV12-3 or TRBV12-4, the J call TRBJ2-5; 8 nucleotides line up with TRBD2. The V and J ends lost 7 bases and 4 bases, in that order; junction bases with no gene match: 5. The CDR3 sequence is 13 residues long.

In its sample, this clonotype was seen a few times. A much larger clonotype is one base distant, so this may be a read error. This rearrangement joins TRBV4-3 to TRBJ1-6, with a weak D call TRBD1 (5 bases). The CDR3 covers 16 residues. Germline-derived CDR1 and CDR2 are LGHNA and YSLEER. Trimming left V 0 bases short and J 8 bases short, with 14 bases between. The CDR3: CASSQDLRTNDSPLHF. CDR3 in DNA: TGCGCCAGCAGCCAAGATCTTAGGACAAACGATTCACCCCTCCACTTT.

This clonotype was seen a handful of times. The chain couples TRBV5-1 to TRBJ2-3; perhaps TRBD1 as D (5 bases). V was clipped by 4 bases and J by 5 bases, with 17 bases between them. CDR1 and CDR2 (germline): SGHRS, YFSETQ. CDR3 length equals 15 residues. This CDR3 reads CASSVDTQLRDTQYF. The CDR3, as DNA: TGCGCCAGCAGCGTGGACACTCAGCTCCGAGATACGCAGTATTTT.

Only a few counts were recorded for this clonotype. V is TRBV10-3 and J is TRBJ1-1; D possibly corresponds to TRBD1 (6 bases). Germline V CDR1 and CDR2: ENHRY, SYGVKD. The CDR3 length is 12 residues. V dropped 5 bases and J dropped 3 bases, with 7 bases sitting between them. The CDR3 DNA follows: TGTGCCATCAGTACAGGGTACACTGAAGCTTTCTTT. Protein sequence: CAISTGYTEAFF.

The V gene is TRBV7-3, the J gene TRBJ2-7, with 7 bases matching TRBD2. This CDR3 spans 14 amino acids. With 0 bases clipped from V and 6 bases from J, the junction kept 5 bases outside the gene matches. Per the germline V gene, CDR1 is SGHTA and CDR2 is FQGTGA. For the CDR3, the DNA is TGTGCCAGCAGCTTAACTAGCGGGCAAGGCGAGCAGTACTTC. Translated, it gives CASSLTSGQGEQYF.

As to this clonotype: Its ends do not fully match the called genes, so a read error is possible. J is TRBJ2-7 and V is TRBV5-5; D perhaps matches TRBD1 (5 bases). The CDR3 is made up of 14 amino acids. Germline-derived CDR1 and CDR2 are SGHKS and YYEKEE (reference sequence). Written as DNA, the CDR3 is TGCGCCAGCAGCTTGGCCACAGGCTCTTGGGAGCAGTACTTC. It encodes CASSLATGSWEQYF.

In its sample, this clonotype was seen many times. This chain connects TRBV6-5 to TRBJ2-3; D unresolved. V lost 5 bases to trimming and J lost 2 bases, with 14 bases between them. Germline loops: CDR1 MNHEY, CDR2 SVGAGI. The CDR3 is 15 residues long. For the CDR3, the DNA is TGTGCCAGCAGTCAGCTCGACGGGTACACAGATACGCAGTATTTT. Translation gives CASSQLDGYTDTQYF.

The chain recombines TRBV20-1 with TRBJ2-7, with TRBD2 identical over 9 bases. The germline V gene has CDR1 DFQATT and CDR2 SNEGSKA (reference sequence). V lost 3 bases to trimming and J lost 4 bases; unmatched junction nucleotides: 10. The CDR3 has 15 amino acids. CDR3 bases: TGCAGTGCTAGTGGTTGGGCGGGGGGGTCTTACGAGCAGTACTTC. It encodes CSASGWAGGSYEQYF.

The rearrangement uses TRBV10-3 and TRBJ2-1; the match to TRBD2 covers 8 bases. This CDR3 has 15 residues. Germline V lookup: CDR1 ENHRY, CDR2 SYGVKD. The J segment lost 4 bases and the V segment lost 4 bases, leaving 6 bases of the junction unmatched. The CDR3 is CAISGSGGSYNEQFF. The DNA for the CDR3 is TGTGCCATCAGTGGGTCGGGGGGGTCTTACAATGAGCAGTTCTTC.

The J gene is TRBJ1-6, the V gene TRBV11-1, with 7 bases lining up with TRBD1. The germline gives CDR1 SGHAT, CDR2 FQDESV (reference sequence). The junction had 9 bases not matched to a gene; V was cut back by 5 bases and J by 14 bases. This CDR3 is built from 13 residues. The CDR3, as DNA: TGTGCCAGCAGCAGCGGGACAGCCCAGGCCCTCCACTTT. Encoded protein: CASSSGTAQALHF.

DNA for the CDR3: TGTGCCACCAGGGACCCCGTCCTGAAGGTGCAGTACTTC. Translating gives CATRDPVLKVQYF. The chain joins TRBV15 to TRBJ2-7; no firm D call. The CDR3 contains 13 residues. The V gene's germline CDR1 is LNHNV and CDR2 YYDKDF (reference sequence). V gave up 6 bases and J gave up 9 bases, with 18 bases separating them.

This sequence joins TRBV29-1 and TRBJ1-1, with 7 bases matching TRBD1. The CDR3 length is 14 residues. Germline V gene lookup returns CDR1 SQVTM and CDR2 ANQGSEA. V gave up 6 bases and J gave up 4 bases; unmatched junction bases: 11. CDR3: CSVDRGRLGTEAFF. Here the CDR3 DNA reads TGCAGCGTCGATAGGGGGCGCTTGGGCACTGAAGCTTTCTTT.

The chain combines TRBV20-1 with TRBJ2-7, with 7 positions matching TRBD2. The V gene's germline CDR1 is DFQATT and CDR2 SNEGSKA (reference sequence). There are 13 residues in the CDR3. The junction had 5 bases not matched to a gene; V was cut back by 6 bases and J by 0 bases. CDR3 amino acids: CSAPSGYSYEQYF. CDR3 sequence (DNA): TGCAGTGCCCCTAGCGGTTACTCCTACGAGCAGTACTTC.

The CDR3 spells CATSRDILVYEQYF. The CDR3 nucleotides are TGTGCCACCAGCAGAGATATATTAGTTTACGAGCAGTACTTC. V and J are TRBV15 and TRBJ2-7; D remains unclear. V was shortened by 0 bases and J by 4 bases, with 10 bases between the two germline ends. This CDR3 has 14 residues. In germline, CDR1 is LNHNV, CDR2 YYDKDF (reference sequence). Full variable domain (missing parts from reference TRBV15 and TRBJ2-7): DAMVIQNPRYQVTQFGKPVTLSCSQTLNHNVMYWYQQKSSQAPKLLFHYYDKDFNNEADTPDNFQSRRPNTSFCFLDIRSPGLGDTAMYLCATSRDILVYEQYFGPGTRLTVT.

V and J are TRBV20-1 and TRBJ2-1; D may match TRBD1 or TRBD2 (5 bases each). The CDR3 extends over 14 amino acids. The germline gives CDR1 DFQATT, CDR2 SNEGSKA (reference sequence). The CDR3 spells CSLRRQGSLDEQFF. CDR3 DNA: TGCAGCTTAAGGAGGCAGGGTAGTTTGGATGAGCAGTTCTTC.

Only a few counts were recorded for this clonotype. The chain joins TRBV15 to TRBJ2-2, with 14 nucleotides matching TRBD2. Germline assignment: CDR1 LNHNV and CDR2 YYDKDF (reference sequence). With 0 bases clipped from V and 7 bases from J, the junction kept 10 bases outside the gene matches. CDR3 length: 19 amino acids. CDR3 sequence (DNA): TGTGCCACCAGCAGAGATTCGTGGGGGACTAGCGGGAGTGTCGGGGAGCTGTTTTTT. As protein: CATSRDSWGTSGSVGELFF.

The chain combines TRBV10-2 with TRBJ1-1; D might be TRBD1 (6 bases). Germline lookup yields CDR1 WSHSY and CDR2 SAAADI. The CDR3 loop spans 12 amino acids. V was trimmed by 8 bases and J by 0 bases, leaving 7 bases between them. The CDR3: CASGTLNTEAFF. CDR3 nucleotides: TGCGCCAGCGGGACATTGAACACTGAAGCTTTCTTT.

With respect to this clonotype: One end of the junction varies from germline; a read error may be responsible. The chain joins TRBV9 to TRBJ2-7, with a tentative D call TRBD2 (6 bases). The germline V gene encodes CDR1 SGDLS and CDR2 YYNGEE. The CDR3 is 14 residues long. DNA for the CDR3: TGCGCCAGCAGCCGGGGACTCCAGGCCTACGAGCAGTACTTC. Its protein is CASSRGLQAYEQYF.

V is TRBV29-1 and J is TRBJ1-2; 9 bases line up with TRBD1. Losses at the gene ends were 8 bases for V and 0 bases for J; bases not matched to a gene: 10. Germline V gene sequence: CDR1 SQVTM, CDR2 ANQGSEA. The CDR3 has 15 amino acids. CDR3 in amino acids: CSFRDRDLPNYGYTF. DNA of the CDR3: TGCAGCTTCCGGGACAGGGATCTCCCTAACTATGGCTACACCTTC.

The CDR3 DNA sequence: TGTGCCAGCAGCCAGGTAGGGGGACAAGAGACCCAGTACTTC. This codes for CASSQVGGQETQYF. The V call is TRBV7-2, the J call TRBJ2-5; a weak D match, TRBD1 (6 bases). Germline CDR1 reads SGHTA; CDR2 reads FQGNSA. The CDR3 length is 14 residues. Trimming removed 5 bases from V and 2 bases from J, with 12 bases in between.

This clonotype was seen repeatedly, ten times or more. The V gene is TRBV7-9, the J gene TRBJ2-5, with 9 bases matching TRBD2. This CDR3 has 17 residues. V was pared by 4 bases and J by 5 bases, with 14 bases of the junction left unmatched. The V gene's germline CDR1 is SEHNR and CDR2 FQNEAQ (reference sequence). Here the CDR3 DNA reads TGTGCCAGCAGCTCGCGGGTCGGCGGGAGGGCCTTGGAGACCCAGTACTTC. This gives the protein CASSSRVGGRALETQYF. The complete variable domain, with remaining parts taken from reference TRBV7-9 and TRBJ2-5, reads DTGVSQNPRHKITKRGQNVTFRCDPISEHNRLYWYRQTLGQGPEFLTYFQNEAQLEKSRLLSDRFSAERPKGSFSTLEIQRTEQGDSAMYLCASSSRVGGRALETQYFGPGTRLLVL.

In DNA, the CDR3 is TGTGCCAGCAGCTCTCCGGGACAGGGGGTAGGCGAGCAGTACTTC. This codes for CASSSPGQGVGEQYF. The chain uses TRBV7-8 and TRBJ2-7, with 11 bases that match TRBD1. J was trimmed by 6 bases and V by 4 bases; bases with no gene match: 8. The CDR3 is made up of 15 amino acids. From germline, CDR1 is SGHVS and CDR2 FQNEAQ.

This rearrangement joins TRBV5-1 to TRBJ2-3, with 9 nucleotides matching TRBD1. With 1 base clipped from V and 11 bases from J, the junction kept 5 bases outside the gene matches. CDR1 is SGHRS, CDR2 YFSETQ, per germline. The CDR3 contains 13 residues. The chain's CDR3 is CASSLTGGDEQYF. As DNA, the CDR3 is TGCGCCAGCAGCTTGACAGGGGGCGATGAGCAGTATTTT.

The chain has TRBV19 and TRBJ1-1, with TRBD1 as a possible D gene (6 bases). Trimming left V 4 bases short and J 6 bases short, with 15 bases between. The CDR3 length is 14 residues. Looked up from germline, CDR1 is LNHDA and CDR2 is SQIVND (reference sequence). Written as DNA, the CDR3 is TGTGCCAGTAGTAGCACAGGGAGGGTCCCTGAAGCTTTCTTT. Translated: CASSSTGRVPEAFF.

The chain employs TRBV20-1 and TRBJ1-6; D ambiguous. This CDR3 region has 16 residues. In germline, CDR1 is DFQATT, CDR2 SNEGSKA (reference sequence). Deletions cut 3 bases from V and 5 bases from J, with 17 bases between. DNA of the CDR3: TGCAGTGCTAGGTACCCCAGGAGGTCGGATAATTCACCCCTCCACTTT. It yields the protein CSARYPRRSDNSPLHF.

This clonotype was counted at least ten times. The chain joins TRBV15 to TRBJ1-1, with D uncertain. Germline V lookup: CDR1 LNHNV, CDR2 YYDKDF (reference sequence). Trimming took 1 base from V and 0 from J, leaving 12 bases between them. The CDR3 totals 16 residues. CDR3 sequence (DNA): TGTGCCACCAGCAGAGGAAGTGGCCCTCTGAACACTGAAGCTTTCTTT. This encodes CATSRGSGPLNTEAFF.